Below, 22 T cell receptor beta chains from the same sample are listed, as sequenced in a study of blood T cell repertoires in COVID-19. Sequencing was performed with immunoSEQ multiplex PCR; in TCRdb, only in-frame clones are kept and a portion is missing. The table shows nearly 80,000 clones, with 75% to 95% occurring only once. The specimen sequenced was peripheral blood. These receptors were obtained from a woman of 80 years or more with acute or convalescent COVID-19.

The rearrangement joins TRBV6-6 to TRBJ2-7, with TRBD1 identical over 7 bases. The CDR3 is made up of 15 amino acids. Trimming removed 6 bases from V and 4 bases from J; junction bases left unmatched: 12. Germline CDR1 reads MNHNY; CDR2 reads SVGAGI (reference sequence). The CDR3 sequence is CASRKSQGQSYEQYF. For the CDR3, the DNA is TGTGCCAGCAGAAAATCTCAGGGACAGAGTTACGAGCAGTACTTC.

As regards this clone: Other DNA sequences within the sample encode an identical CDR3. The genes are TRBV18 and TRBJ1-6; maybe TRBD1 (5 bases). Germline lookup yields CDR1 KGHSH and CDR2 LQKENI. V was trimmed by 2 bases and J by 7 bases, leaving 12 bases between them. There are 15 residues in the CDR3. CDR3 in DNA: TGTGCCAGCTCACCAGGGCAGGGTTCAAATTCACCCCTCCACTTT. Translating gives CASSPGQGSNSPLHF.

V gene TRBV6-5 combines with J gene TRBJ1-1, with TRBD1 identical over 7 bases. Germline assignment: CDR1 MNHEY and CDR2 SVGAGI. V was clipped by 7 bases and J by 7 bases; unmatched bases: 6. The CDR3 spans 12 residues. The CDR3 loop reads CASTDRAFEAFF. The CDR3, as DNA: TGTGCCAGCACAGACAGGGCATTTGAAGCTTTCTTT.

The gene calls are TRBV12-3 or TRBV12-4 and TRBJ1-1, with 8 positions matching TRBD1. The CDR3 totals 13 residues. J lost 1 base, V lost 8 bases, and 3 bases had no gene match. The DNA for the CDR3 is TGTGCCAGCCAGGGGGCGCGGAACACTGAAGCTTTCTTT. The encoded protein is CASQGARNTEAFF.

This chain joins TRBV19 and TRBJ2-1; weak D call: TRBD1 (6 bases). CDR1 and CDR2 from the germline V gene are LNHDA and SQIVND (reference sequence). This CDR3 is built from 16 residues. Trimming removed 5 bases from V and 2 bases from J, with 16 bases in between. CDR3 sequence: CASSGSQGIPYNEQFF. The CDR3 nucleotides are TGTGCCAGTAGTGGATCACAGGGTATCCCCTACAATGAGCAGTTCTTC.

J is TRBJ2-3 and V is TRBV7-2; D is uncertain. Trimming took 1 base from V and 0 from J, leaving 8 bases between them. The CDR3 consists of 15 residues. Germline V gene data show CDR1 as SGHTA and CDR2 as FQGNSA. DNA for the CDR3: TGTGCCAGCAGCTTAGTAATGCGGAGCACAGATACGCAGTATTTT. The encoded protein is CASSLVMRSTDTQYF.

The genes are TRBV19 and TRBJ1-1; TRBD1 matches at 8 bases. CDR1 LNHDA and CDR2 SQIVND come from the germline V gene (reference sequence). V lost 3 bases, J lost 4 bases, and 4 bases stayed unmatched. The CDR3 loop spans 14 amino acids. This CDR3 reads CASSIPTGGTEAFF. CDR3 nucleotide sequence: TGTGCCAGTAGTATTCCCACAGGGGGCACTGAAGCTTTCTTT.

This clone was found a few times. The J gene is TRBJ2-3, the V gene TRBV7-9, with 13 bases aligning to TRBD2. The J segment lost 1 base and the V segment lost 4 bases, leaving 2 bases of the junction unmatched. Germline V gene sequence: CDR1 SEHNR, CDR2 FQNEAQ (reference sequence). The CDR3 has 16 residues. The DNA for the CDR3 is TGTGCCAGCAGCTCTGGACTAGCGGGGGGCACAGATACGCAGTATTTT. It translates to CASSSGLAGGTDTQYF.

The chain employs TRBV3-1 (or the pseudogene TRBV3-2) and TRBJ2-7; 8 nucleotides align to TRBD1. This CDR3 has 14 amino acids. V dropped 1 base and J dropped 3; count of bases not matched to a gene: 2. Germline CDR1 is LGHDT and CDR2 is YNNKEL (reference sequence). CDR3 coding DNA: TGTGCCAGCAGCCAAGGGACAGGGATCTACGAGCAGTACTTC. This codes for CASSQGTGIYEQYF.

The chain recombines TRBV7-9 with TRBJ1-2, with D perhaps matching TRBD1 (5 bases). V was shortened by 0 bases and J by 7 bases, with 18 bases between the two germline ends. CDR1 SEHNR and CDR2 FQNEAQ come from the germline V gene (reference sequence). There are 16 residues in the CDR3. The CDR3 spells CASSLAAPQGSRGYTF. The CDR3 bases are TGTGCCAGCAGCTTAGCGGCCCCTCAGGGTTCCCGTGGCTACACCTTC.

The chain employs TRBV11-1 and TRBJ2-1, with 8 bases that match TRBD1. The J segment lost 4 bases and the V segment lost 5 bases, leaving 4 bases of the junction unmatched. The germline CDR1 and CDR2 sequences are SGHAT and FQDESV (reference sequence). CDR3 length: 14 amino acids. DNA for the CDR3: TGTGCCAGCAGCCAAAGGACAGGGTACAATGAGCAGTTCTTC. Translated, it gives CASSQRTGYNEQFF.

The rearrangement uses TRBV5-1 and TRBJ1-1, with 10 bases that match TRBD1. V lost 2 bases to trimming and J lost 5 bases; unmatched junction nucleotides: 6. The CDR3 runs to 15 residues. The germline V gene encodes CDR1 SGHRS and CDR2 YFSETQ. Here the CDR3 DNA reads TGCGCCAGCAGCTTATCGCCGGGACAGGGGACTGAAGCTTTCTTT. Translation: CASSLSPGQGTEAFF. Using reference TRBV5-1 and TRBJ1-1 for the parts outside the CDR3, the full variable domain is KAGVTQTPRYLIKTRGQQVTLSCSPISGHRSVSWYQQTPGQGLQFLFEYFSETQRNKGNFPGRFSGRQFSNSRSEMNVSTLELGDSALYLCASSLSPGQGTEAFFGQGTRLTVV.

This clone was seen more than once but under ten times. The chain employs TRBV4-1 and TRBJ1-6; weak D call: TRBD1 (6 bases). CDR3 size: 15 residues. CDR1 and CDR2 from the germline V gene are MGHRA and YSYEKL. The germline V and J ends were trimmed by 1 base and 5 bases, with 9 bases remaining between them. CDR3 sequence (DNA): TGCGCCAGCAGCCAAGGGACAGCTAATAATTCACCCCTCCACTTT. Amino acid sequence: CASSQGTANNSPLHF.

The chain is built from TRBV9 and TRBJ1-6, with a possible D match to TRBD1 (6 bases). Trimming cost V 7 bases and J 7 bases, with 15 bases left between them. Germline CDR1 is SGDLS and CDR2 is YYNGEE. The CDR3 totals 14 residues. Written as DNA, the CDR3 is TGTGCCAGCGGTACAGGGCCCAGCAATTCACCCCTCCACTTT. This codes for CASGTGPSNSPLHF.

The chain is built from TRBV11-2 and TRBJ2-1; possible D gene TRBD2, 6 bases. This CDR3 region has 17 residues. Trimming stripped 1 base from V and 1 base from J, with 14 bases between. Looked up from germline, CDR1 is SGHAT and CDR2 is FQNNGV. CDR3 coding DNA: TGTGCCAGCAGCTTAGTCGGGAGAAGAGGTTCCTACAATGAGCAGTTCTTC. This gives the protein CASSLVGRRGSYNEQFF. Together with reference TRBV11-2 and TRBJ2-1, the CDR3 gives the full variable domain: EAGVAQSPRYKIIEKRQSVAFWCNPISGHATLYWYQQILGQGPKLLIQFQNNGVVDDSQLPKDRFSAERLKGVDSTLKIQPAKLEDSAVYLCASSLVGRRGSYNEQFFGPGTRLTVL.

The rearrangement joins TRBV28 to TRBJ1-2; tentative D call: TRBD1 (5 bases). From germline, CDR1 is MDHEN and CDR2 SYDVKM. Trimming took 2 bases from V and 1 from J, leaving 8 bases between them. CDR3 length: 14 residues. The CDR3 loop reads CASSLGADNYGYTF. CDR3 in DNA: TGTGCCAGCAGTTTAGGGGCCGATAACTATGGCTACACCTTC.

V usage is TRBV13 and J usage is TRBJ1-1; D perhaps matches TRBD1 (5 bases). The CDR3 is 13 residues long. Germline CDR1 is PRHDT and CDR2 is FYEKMQ (reference sequence). Trimming shortened V by 8 bases and J by 2 bases, and 12 bases separated the two germline ends. CDR3 sequence reads: CASGAGLNTEAFF. The DNA for the CDR3 is TGTGCCAGCGGCGCAGGGCTCAACACTGAAGCTTTCTTT.

This clone was counted a single time. This chain uses TRBV6-1 with TRBJ2-2; 13 positions agree with TRBD2. J was trimmed by 5 bases and V by 4 bases; bases with no gene match: 4. This CDR3 is 16 amino acids long. Germline-derived CDR1 and CDR2 are MNHNS and SASEGT. CDR3 sequence reads: CASSAGTSGVTGELFF. CDR3 DNA sequence: TGTGCCAGCAGTGCCGGGACTAGCGGGGTGACCGGGGAGCTGTTTTTT.

V usage is TRBV19 and J usage is TRBJ2-7; D is perhaps TRBD1 (5 bases). Per germline, CDR1 LNHDA and CDR2 SQIVND (reference sequence). The length of the CDR3 is 15 residues. Trimming pared 3 bases from V and 6 bases from J, leaving 18 bases between. The CDR3 sequence is CASSIDAGLRGEQYF. The CDR3 coding sequence is TGTGCCAGTAGTATCGATGCAGGGTTGCGCGGCGAGCAGTACTTC.

The V call is TRBV23-1, the J call TRBJ1-5; D is perhaps TRBD1 (6 bases). TRBV23-1 is marked as an open reading frame, function uncertain. This CDR3 spans 17 amino acids. The V end lost 4 bases, the J end lost 1 base, and 17 bases lay between the germline ends. CDR3 in amino acids: CASSLLGTKSSNQPQHF. Here the CDR3 DNA reads TGCGCCAGCAGTCTCCTGGGGACAAAGTCAAGCAATCAGCCCCAGCATTTT.

The chain combines TRBV11-3 with TRBJ2-5; D possibly corresponds to TRBD1 (6 bases). This CDR3 contains 14 residues. V was trimmed by 2 bases and J by 5 bases, leaving 12 bases between them. Per the germline V gene, CDR1 is SGHNT and CDR2 is YENEEA. The CDR3 reads CASSLSGVGETQYF. The CDR3 nucleotides read TGTGCCAGCAGCTTATCAGGGGTCGGGGAGACCCAGTACTTC. Combining the CDR3 with reference TRBV11-3 and TRBJ2-5 gives the whole variable domain EAGVVQSPRYKIIEKKQPVAFWCNPISGHNTLYWYLQNLGQGPELLIRYENEEAVDDSQLPKDRFSAERLKGVDSTLKIQPAELGDSAVYLCASSLSGVGETQYFGPGTRLLVL.

The V call is TRBV15, the J call TRBJ2-7; TRBD1 might be the D (6 bases). The CDR3 runs 13 residues. V was cut by 5 bases and J by 6 bases, with 14 bases left in between. Germline-derived CDR1 and CDR2 are LNHNV and YYDKDF (reference sequence). CDR3 DNA: TGTGCCACCAGCTACATGCTACAGGGCGAGCAGTACTTC. This codes for CATSYMLQGEQYF.